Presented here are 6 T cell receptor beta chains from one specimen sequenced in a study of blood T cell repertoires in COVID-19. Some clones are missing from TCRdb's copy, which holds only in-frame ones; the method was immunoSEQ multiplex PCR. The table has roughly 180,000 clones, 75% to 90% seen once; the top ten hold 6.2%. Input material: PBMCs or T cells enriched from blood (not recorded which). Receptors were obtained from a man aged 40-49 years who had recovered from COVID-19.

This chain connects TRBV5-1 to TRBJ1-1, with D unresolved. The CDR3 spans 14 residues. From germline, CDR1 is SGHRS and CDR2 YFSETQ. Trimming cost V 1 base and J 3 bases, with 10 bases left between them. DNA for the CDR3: TGCGCCAGCAGCTTGACACCTCAAGACACTGAAGCTTTCTTT. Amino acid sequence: CASSLTPQDTEAFF.

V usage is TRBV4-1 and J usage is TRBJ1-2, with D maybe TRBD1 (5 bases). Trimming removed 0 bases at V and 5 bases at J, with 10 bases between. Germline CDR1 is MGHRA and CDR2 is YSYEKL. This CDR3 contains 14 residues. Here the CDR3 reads CASSQETGPYGYTF. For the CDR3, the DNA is TGCGCCAGCAGCCAAGAAACAGGCCCGTATGGCTACACCTTC.

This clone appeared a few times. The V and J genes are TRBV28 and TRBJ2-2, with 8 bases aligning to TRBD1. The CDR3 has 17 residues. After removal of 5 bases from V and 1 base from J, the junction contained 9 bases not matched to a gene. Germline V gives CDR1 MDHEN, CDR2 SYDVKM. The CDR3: CASSLGPGQGNTGELFF. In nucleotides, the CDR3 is TGTGCCAGCAGTCTGGGCCCCGGACAGGGGAACACCGGGGAGCTGTTTTTT.

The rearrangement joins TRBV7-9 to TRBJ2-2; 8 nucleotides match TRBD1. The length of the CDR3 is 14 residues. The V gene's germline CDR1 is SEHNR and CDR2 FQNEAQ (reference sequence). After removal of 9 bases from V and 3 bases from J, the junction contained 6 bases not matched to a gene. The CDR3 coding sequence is TGTGCCAGAAATACAGGGGGAGACACCGGGGAGCTGTTTTTT. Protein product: CARNTGGDTGELFF.

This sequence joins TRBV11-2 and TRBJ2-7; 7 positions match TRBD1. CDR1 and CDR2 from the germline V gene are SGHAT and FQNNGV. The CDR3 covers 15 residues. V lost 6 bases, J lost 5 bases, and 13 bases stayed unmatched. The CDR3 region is CASSHFDRDRNEQYF. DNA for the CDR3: TGTGCCAGCAGTCACTTCGACAGGGACCGGAACGAGCAGTACTTC. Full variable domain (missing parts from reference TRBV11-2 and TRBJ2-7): EAGVAQSPRYKIIEKRQSVAFWCNPISGHATLYWYQQILGQGPKLLIQFQNNGVVDDSQLPKDRFSAERLKGVDSTLKIQPAKLEDSAVYLCASSHFDRDRNEQYFGPGTRLTVT.

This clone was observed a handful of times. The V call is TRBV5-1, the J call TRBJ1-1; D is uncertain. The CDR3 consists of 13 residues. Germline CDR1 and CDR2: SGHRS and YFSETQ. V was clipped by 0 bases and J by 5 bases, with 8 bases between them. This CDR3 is CASSLGAVTEAFF. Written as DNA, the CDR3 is TGCGCCAGCAGCTTGGGGGCTGTAACTGAAGCTTTCTTT. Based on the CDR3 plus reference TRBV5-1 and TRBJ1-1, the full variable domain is KAGVTQTPRYLIKTRGQQVTLSCSPISGHRSVSWYQQTPGQGLQFLFEYFSETQRNKGNFPGRFSGRQFSNSRSEMNVSTLELGDSALYLCASSLGAVTEAFFGQGTRLTVV.